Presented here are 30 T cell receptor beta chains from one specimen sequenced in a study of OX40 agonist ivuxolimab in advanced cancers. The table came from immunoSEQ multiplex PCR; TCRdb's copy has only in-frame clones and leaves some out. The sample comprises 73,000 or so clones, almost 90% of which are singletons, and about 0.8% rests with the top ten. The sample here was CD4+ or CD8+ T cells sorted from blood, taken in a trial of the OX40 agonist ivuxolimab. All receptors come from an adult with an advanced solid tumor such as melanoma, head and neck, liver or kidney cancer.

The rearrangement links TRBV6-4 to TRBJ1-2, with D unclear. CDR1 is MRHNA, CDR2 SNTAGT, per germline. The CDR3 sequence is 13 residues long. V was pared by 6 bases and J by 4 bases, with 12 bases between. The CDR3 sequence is CASSQQPGYGYTF. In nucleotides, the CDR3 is TGTGCCAGCAGCCAACAGCCAGGCTATGGCTACACCTTC.

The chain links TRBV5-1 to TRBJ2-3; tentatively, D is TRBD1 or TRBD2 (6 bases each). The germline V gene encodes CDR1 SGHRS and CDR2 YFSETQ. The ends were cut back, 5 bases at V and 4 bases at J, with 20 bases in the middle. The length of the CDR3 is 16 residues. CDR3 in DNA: TGCGCCAGCAGGAATGGAGGGGGGAGGTGGCCAGATACGCAGTATTTT. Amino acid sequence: CASRNGGGRWPDTQYF.

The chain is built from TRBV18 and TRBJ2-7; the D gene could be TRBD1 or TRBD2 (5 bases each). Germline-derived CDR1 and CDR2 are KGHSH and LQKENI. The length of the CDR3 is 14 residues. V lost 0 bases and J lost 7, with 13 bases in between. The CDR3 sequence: CASSPPGVMGEQYF. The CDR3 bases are TGTGCCAGCTCACCACCGGGGGTCATGGGTGAGCAGTACTTC. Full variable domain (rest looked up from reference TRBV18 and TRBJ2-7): NAGVMQNPRHLVRRRGQEARLRCSPMKGHSHVYWYRQLPEEGLKFMVYLQKENIIDESGMPKERFSAEFPKEGPSILRIQQVVRGDSAAYFCASSPPGVMGEQYFGPGTRLTVT.

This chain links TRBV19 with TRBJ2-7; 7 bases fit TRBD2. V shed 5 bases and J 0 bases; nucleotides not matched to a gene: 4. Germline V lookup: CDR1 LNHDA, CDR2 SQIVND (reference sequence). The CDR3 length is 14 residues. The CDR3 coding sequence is TGTGCCAGTAGTTCCGGGGGGAGCTCCTACGAGCAGTACTTC. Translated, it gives CASSSGGSSYEQYF.

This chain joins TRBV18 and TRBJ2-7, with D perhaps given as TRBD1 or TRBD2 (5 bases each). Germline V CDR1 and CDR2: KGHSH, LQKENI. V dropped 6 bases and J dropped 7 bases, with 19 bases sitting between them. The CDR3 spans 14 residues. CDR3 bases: TGTGCCAGCTCGCTCGGGGACGGAAGAAGGGAGCAGTACTTC. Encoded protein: CASSLGDGRREQYF.

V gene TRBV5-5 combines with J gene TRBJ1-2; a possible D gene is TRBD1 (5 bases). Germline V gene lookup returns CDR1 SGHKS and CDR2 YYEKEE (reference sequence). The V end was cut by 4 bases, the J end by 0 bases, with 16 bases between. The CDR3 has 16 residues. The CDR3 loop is CASSPNVGAPNYGYTF. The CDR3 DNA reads TGTGCCAGCAGCCCGAACGTCGGGGCACCTAACTATGGCTACACCTTC.

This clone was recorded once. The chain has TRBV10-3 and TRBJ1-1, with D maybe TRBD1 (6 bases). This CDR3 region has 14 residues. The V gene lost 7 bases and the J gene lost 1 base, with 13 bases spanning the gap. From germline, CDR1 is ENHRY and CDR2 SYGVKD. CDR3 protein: CAIKGDAQNTEAFF. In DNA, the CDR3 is TGTGCCATCAAGGGGGACGCCCAGAACACTGAAGCTTTCTTT.

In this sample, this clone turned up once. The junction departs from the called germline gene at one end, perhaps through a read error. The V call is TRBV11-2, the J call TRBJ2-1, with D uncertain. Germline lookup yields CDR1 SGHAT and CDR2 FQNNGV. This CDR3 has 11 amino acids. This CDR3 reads CASTLGHEQFF. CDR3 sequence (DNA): TGTGCCAGCACCTTAGGCCATGAGCAGTTCTTC. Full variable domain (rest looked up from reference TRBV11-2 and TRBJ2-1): EAGVAQSPRYKIIEKRQSVAFWCNPISGHATLYWYQQILGQGPKLLIQFQNNGVVDDSQLPKDRFSAERLKGVDSTLKIQPAKLEDSAVYLCASTLGHEQFFGPGTRLTVL.

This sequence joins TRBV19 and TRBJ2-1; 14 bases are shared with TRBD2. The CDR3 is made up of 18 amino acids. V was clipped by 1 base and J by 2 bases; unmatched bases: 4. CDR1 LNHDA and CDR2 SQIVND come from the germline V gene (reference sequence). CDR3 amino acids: CASSIGLAGGSAYNEQFF. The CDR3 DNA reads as TGTGCCAGTAGTATAGGACTAGCGGGAGGGTCGGCCTACAATGAGCAGTTCTTC.

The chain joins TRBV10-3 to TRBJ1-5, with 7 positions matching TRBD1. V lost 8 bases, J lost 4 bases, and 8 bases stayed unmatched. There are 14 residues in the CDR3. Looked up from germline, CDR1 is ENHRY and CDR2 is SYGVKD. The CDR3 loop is CAISRQGVNQPQHF. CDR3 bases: TGTGCCATCTCCAGACAGGGTGTTAATCAGCCCCAGCATTTT.

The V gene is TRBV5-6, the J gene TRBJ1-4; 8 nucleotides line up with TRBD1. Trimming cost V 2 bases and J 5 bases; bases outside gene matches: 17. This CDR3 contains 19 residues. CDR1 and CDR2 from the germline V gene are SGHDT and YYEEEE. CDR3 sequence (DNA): TGTGCCAGCAGCTTTTTCACGCAGGGGGCCCAAAGACAAAATGAAAAACTGTTTTTT. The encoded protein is CASSFFTQGAQRQNEKLFF.

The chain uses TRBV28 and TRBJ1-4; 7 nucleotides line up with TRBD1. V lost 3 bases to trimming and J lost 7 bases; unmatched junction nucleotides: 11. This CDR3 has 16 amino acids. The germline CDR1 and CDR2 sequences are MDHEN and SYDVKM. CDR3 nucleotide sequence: TGTGCCAGCAGTTTCCTCGGAAGGGGGCAGGTTGAAAAACTGTTTTTT. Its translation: CASSFLGRGQVEKLFF. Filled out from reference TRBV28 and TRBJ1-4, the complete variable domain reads DVKVTQSSRYLVKRTGEKVFLECVQDMDHENMFWYRQDPGLGLRLIYFSYDVKMKEKGDIPEGYSVSREKKERFSLILESASTNQTSMYLCASSFLGRGQVEKLFFGSGTQLSVL.

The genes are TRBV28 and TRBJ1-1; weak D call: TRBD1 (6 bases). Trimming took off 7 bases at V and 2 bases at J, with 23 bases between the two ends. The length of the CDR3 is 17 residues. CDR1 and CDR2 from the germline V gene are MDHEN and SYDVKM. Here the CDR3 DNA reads TGTGCCAGCATCCAAGGGGGGGCGCGCAAGAAAAACACTGAAGCTTTCTTT. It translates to CASIQGGARKKNTEAFF. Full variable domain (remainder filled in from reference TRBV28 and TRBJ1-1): DVKVTQSSRYLVKRTGEKVFLECVQDMDHENMFWYRQDPGLGLRLIYFSYDVKMKEKGDIPEGYSVSREKKERFSLILESASTNQTSMYLCASIQGGARKKNTEAFFGQGTRLTVV.

The CDR3 sequence: CAWSPLSGQGLGNTIYF. As DNA, the CDR3 is TGTGCCTGGAGTCCCCTCTCTGGGCAGGGCCTTGGAAACACCATATATTTT. The V call is TRBV30, the J call TRBJ1-3, with D perhaps matching TRBD1 (5 bases). Germline CDR1 GTSNPN, CDR2 SVGIG (reference sequence). This CDR3 is 17 amino acids long. Between the trimmed V and J ends, which lost 2 bases and 3 bases, there was a span of 20 bases.

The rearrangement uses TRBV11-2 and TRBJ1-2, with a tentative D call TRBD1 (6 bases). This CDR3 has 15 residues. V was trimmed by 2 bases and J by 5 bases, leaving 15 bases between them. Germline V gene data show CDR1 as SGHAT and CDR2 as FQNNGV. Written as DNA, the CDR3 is TGTGCCAGCAGCTTAATGGGACACCGGGCTTATGGCTACACCTTC. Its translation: CASSLMGHRAYGYTF.

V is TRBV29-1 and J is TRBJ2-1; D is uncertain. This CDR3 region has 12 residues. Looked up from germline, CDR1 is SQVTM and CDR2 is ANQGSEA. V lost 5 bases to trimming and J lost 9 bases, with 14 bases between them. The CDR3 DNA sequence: TGCAGCGTTCATAGGTCCCTACGTGAGCAGTTCTTC. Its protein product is CSVHRSLREQFF.

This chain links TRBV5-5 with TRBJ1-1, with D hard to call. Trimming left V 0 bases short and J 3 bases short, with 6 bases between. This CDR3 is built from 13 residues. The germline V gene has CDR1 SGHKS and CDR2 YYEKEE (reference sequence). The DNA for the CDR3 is TGTGCCAGCAGCTTGGGGCCTCACACTGAAGCTTTCTTT. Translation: CASSLGPHTEAFF. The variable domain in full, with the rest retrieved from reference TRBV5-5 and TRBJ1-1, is DAGVTQSPTHLIKTRGQQVTLRCSPISGHKSVSWYQQVLGQGPQFIFQYYEKEERGRGNFPDRFSARQFPNYSSELNVNALLLGDSALYLCASSLGPHTEAFFGQGTRLTVV.

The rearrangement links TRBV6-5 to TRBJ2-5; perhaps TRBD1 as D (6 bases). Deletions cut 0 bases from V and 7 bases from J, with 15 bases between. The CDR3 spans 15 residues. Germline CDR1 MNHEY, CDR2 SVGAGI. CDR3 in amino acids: CASSYSRQTGGTQYF. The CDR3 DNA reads TGTGCCAGCAGTTACTCGAGACAGACAGGAGGGACCCAGTACTTC.

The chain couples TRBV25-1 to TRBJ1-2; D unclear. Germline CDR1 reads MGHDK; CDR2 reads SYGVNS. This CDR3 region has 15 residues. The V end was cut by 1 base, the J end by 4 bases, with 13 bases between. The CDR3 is CASSEFKGTIYGYTF. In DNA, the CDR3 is TGTGCCAGCAGTGAATTCAAAGGCACGATCTATGGCTACACCTTC.

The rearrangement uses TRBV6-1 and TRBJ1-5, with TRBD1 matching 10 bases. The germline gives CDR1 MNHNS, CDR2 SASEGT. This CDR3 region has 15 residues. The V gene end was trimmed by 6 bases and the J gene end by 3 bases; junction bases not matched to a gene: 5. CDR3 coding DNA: TGTGCCAGCAGACCGGACAGGGGGTACAATCAGCCCCAGCATTTT. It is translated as CASRPDRGYNQPQHF.

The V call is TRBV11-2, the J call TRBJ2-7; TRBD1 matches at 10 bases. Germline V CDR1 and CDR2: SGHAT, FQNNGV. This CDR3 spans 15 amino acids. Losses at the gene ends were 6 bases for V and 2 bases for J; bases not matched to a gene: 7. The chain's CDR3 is CASSPSGQGPYEQYF. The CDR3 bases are TGTGCCAGCAGTCCCTCGGGACAGGGGCCCTACGAGCAGTACTTC.

This chain's CDR3 is CASSTGQGGFADTQYF. The CDR3 DNA sequence: TGCGCCAGCAGCACCGGACAGGGAGGCTTTGCAGATACGCAGTATTTT. This rearrangement joins TRBV5-1 to TRBJ2-3, with TRBD1 identical over 8 bases. Germline V gene sequence: CDR1 SGHRS, CDR2 YFSETQ. The V gene end was trimmed by 4 bases and the J gene end by 4 bases; junction bases not matched to a gene: 11. This CDR3 region has 16 residues.

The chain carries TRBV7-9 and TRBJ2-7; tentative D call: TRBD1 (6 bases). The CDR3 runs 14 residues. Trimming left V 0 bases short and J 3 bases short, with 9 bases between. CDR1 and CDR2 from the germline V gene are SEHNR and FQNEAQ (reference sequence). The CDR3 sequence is CASSLAGGRYEQYF. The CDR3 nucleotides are TGTGCCAGCAGCTTAGCTGGGGGCCGCTACGAGCAGTACTTC.

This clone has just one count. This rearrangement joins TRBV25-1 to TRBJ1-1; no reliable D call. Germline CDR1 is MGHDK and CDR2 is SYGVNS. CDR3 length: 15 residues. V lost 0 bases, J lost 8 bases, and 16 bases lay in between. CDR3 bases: TGTGCCAGCAGTGAATATGACCACGGACTCCGAGAAGCTTTCTTT. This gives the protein CASSEYDHGLREAFF.

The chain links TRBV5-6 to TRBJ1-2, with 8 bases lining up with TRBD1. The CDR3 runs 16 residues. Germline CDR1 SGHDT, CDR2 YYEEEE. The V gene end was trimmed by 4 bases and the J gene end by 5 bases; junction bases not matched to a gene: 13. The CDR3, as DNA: TGTGCCAGCAGCACCCGGCCGGGGACAGGTCATTATGGCTACACCTTC. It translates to CASSTRPGTGHYGYTF.

CDR3 coding DNA: TGTGCCTGGGCAGGGGGCTTCTATGGCTACACCTTC. This translates into CAWAGGFYGYTF. This chain uses TRBV30 with TRBJ1-2; TRBD1 matches at 8 bases. Germline lookup yields CDR1 GTSNPN and CDR2 SVGIG (reference sequence). V shed 5 bases and J 4 bases; nucleotides not matched to a gene: 3. The CDR3 spans 12 residues.

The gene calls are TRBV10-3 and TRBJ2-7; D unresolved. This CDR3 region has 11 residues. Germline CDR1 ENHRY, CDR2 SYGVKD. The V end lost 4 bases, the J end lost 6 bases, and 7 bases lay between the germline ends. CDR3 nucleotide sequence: TGTGCCATCAGTGTCGACCTCGAGCAGTACTTC. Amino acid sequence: CAISVDLEQYF.

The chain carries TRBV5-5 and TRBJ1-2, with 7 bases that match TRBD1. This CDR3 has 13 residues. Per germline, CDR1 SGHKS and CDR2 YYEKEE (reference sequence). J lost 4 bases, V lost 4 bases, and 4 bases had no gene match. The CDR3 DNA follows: TGTGCCAGCAGCACCACAGGGGCCTATGGCTACACCTTC. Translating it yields CASSTTGAYGYTF.

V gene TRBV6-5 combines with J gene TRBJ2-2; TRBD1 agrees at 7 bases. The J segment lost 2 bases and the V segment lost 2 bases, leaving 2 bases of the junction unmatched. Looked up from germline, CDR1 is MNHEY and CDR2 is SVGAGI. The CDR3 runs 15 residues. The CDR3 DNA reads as TGTGCCAGCAGTTACGGGGACAGAAACACCGGGGAGCTGTTTTTT. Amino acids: CASSYGDRNTGELFF.

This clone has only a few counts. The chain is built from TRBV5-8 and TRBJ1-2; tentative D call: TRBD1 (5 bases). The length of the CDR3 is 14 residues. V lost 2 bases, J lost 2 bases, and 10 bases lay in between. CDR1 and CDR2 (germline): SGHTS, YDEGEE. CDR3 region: CASSFQTENYGYTF. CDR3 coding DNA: TGTGCCAGCAGCTTCCAGACAGAGAACTATGGCTACACCTTC.